This TCR beta chain originates from a study of OX40 agonist ivuxolimab in advanced cancers. Study information: Patients were roughly 83% male with ages roughly 20 to 85, mean approximately 58.

As to this clone: What it binds is unknown.

Notes on the study in general: Dose levels from 0.1 to 3.0 mg/kg saw CD4+ and CD8+ blood T cells expand clonally by week 6.

Some clones are missing from TCRdb's copy, which holds only in-frame ones; the method was immunoSEQ multiplex PCR. The table has about 120,000 clones, more than 80% seen once; the top ten hold around 0.55%. This sequence originates from an adult with an advanced solid tumor such as melanoma, head and neck, liver or kidney cancer. Material: CD4+ or CD8+ T cells sorted from blood, obtained in a trial of the OX40 agonist ivuxolimab.

This CDR3 reads CASRRGNQETQYF. CDR3 in DNA: TGTGCCAGCAGACGGGGCAACCAAGAGACCCAGTACTTC. The chain combines TRBV6-1 with TRBJ2-5; the D call may be TRBD1 or TRBD2 (5 bases each). Deletions cut 6 bases from V and 0 bases from J, with 8 bases between. This CDR3 is built from 13 residues. Per germline, CDR1 MNHNS and CDR2 SASEGT.